This T cell receptor (beta chain) was sequenced for a study of cytomegalovirus exposure and HLA in healthy donors. With respect to this clone: The antigen is undetermined.

The CDR3 is made up of 16 amino acids. The germline CDR1 and CDR2 sequences are SGDLS and YYNGEE. V lost 0 bases to trimming and J lost 3 bases, with 16 bases between them. PCR amplification relied on 60 Vbeta primers (plus 13 Jbeta primers). TCRdb's copy holds only in-frame clones and misses some; the assay was immunoSEQ multiplex PCR. The table lists more than 85,000 clones, 65% to 80% of them singletons. Findings and limits, study-wide: The study assumed roughly uniform donor sequencing depth for presence/absence analyses. High sensitivity and specificity were reportedly achieved when the classifier diagnosed cytomegalovirus status. Later analysis demonstrated an association between a missense DCLRE1C variant and TCR beta V- and J-gene trimming.

The chain joins TRBV9 to TRBJ2-7, with a tentative D call TRBD1 (5 bases). Sequences were obtained from PBMCs. This TCR was sampled from a man in his thirties or forties in good health and CMV-seropositive. The chain's CDR3 is CASSVEAGPMGYEQYF. CDR3 bases: TGTGCCAGCAGCGTAGAGGCAGGGCCCATGGGCTACGAGCAGTACTTC.